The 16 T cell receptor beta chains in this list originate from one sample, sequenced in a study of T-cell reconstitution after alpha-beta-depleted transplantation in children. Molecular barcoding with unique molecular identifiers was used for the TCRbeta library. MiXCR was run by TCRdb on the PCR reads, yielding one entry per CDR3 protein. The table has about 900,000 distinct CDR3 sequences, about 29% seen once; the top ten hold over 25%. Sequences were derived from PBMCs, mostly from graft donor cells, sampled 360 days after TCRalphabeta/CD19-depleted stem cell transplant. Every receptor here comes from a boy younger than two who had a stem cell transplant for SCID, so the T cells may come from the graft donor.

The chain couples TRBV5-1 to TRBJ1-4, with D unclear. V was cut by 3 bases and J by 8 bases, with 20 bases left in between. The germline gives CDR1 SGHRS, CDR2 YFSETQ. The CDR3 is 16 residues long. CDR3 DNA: TGCGCCAGCAGCTCCGGACCGGAGTTATCGGGGGAAAAACTGTTTTTT. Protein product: CASSSGPELSGEKLFF.

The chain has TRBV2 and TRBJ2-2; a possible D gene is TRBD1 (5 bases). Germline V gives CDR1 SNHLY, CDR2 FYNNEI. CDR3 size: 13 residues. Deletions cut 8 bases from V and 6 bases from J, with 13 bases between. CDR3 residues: CASQWGPSGELFF. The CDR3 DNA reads TGTGCCAGCCAGTGGGGCCCCTCCGGGGAGCTGTTTTTT. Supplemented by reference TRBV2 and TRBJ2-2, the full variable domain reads EPEVTQTPSHQVTQMGQEVILRCVPISNHLYFYWYRQILGQKVEFLVSFYNNEISEKSEIFDDQFSVERPDGSNFTLKIRSTKLEDSAMYFCASQWGPSGELFFGEGSRLTVL.

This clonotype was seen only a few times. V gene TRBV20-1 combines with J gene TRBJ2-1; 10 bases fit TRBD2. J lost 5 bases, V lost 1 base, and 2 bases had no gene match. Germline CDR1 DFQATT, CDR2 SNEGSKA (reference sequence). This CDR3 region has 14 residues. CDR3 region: CSARATSGDNEQFF. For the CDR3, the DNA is TGCAGTGCTAGAGCAACTAGCGGGGACAATGAGCAGTTCTTC.

The CDR3 DNA is TGTGCCAGCAGCGTTACAGGGGGCCGCGATTCACCCCTCCACTTT. It is translated as CASSVTGGRDSPLHF. The V gene is TRBV9, the J gene TRBJ1-6, with TRBD1 matching over 9 bases. The CDR3 consists of 15 residues. The germline V gene has CDR1 SGDLS and CDR2 YYNGEE. V shed 2 bases and J 8 bases; nucleotides not matched to a gene: 5. Complete variable domain (other parts from reference TRBV9 and TRBJ1-6): DSGVTQTPKHLITATGQRVTLRCSPRSGDLSVYWYQQSLDQGLQFLIQYYNGEERAKGNILERFSAQQFPDLHSELNLSSLELGDSALYFCASSVTGGRDSPLHFGNGTRLTVT.

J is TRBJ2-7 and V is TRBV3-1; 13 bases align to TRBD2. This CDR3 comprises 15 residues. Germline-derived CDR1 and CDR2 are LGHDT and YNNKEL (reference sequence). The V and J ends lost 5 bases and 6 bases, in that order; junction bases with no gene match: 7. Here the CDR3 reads CASSYTSGGATEQYF. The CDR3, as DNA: TGTGCCAGCAGCTATACTAGCGGGGGGGCCACCGAGCAGTACTTC.

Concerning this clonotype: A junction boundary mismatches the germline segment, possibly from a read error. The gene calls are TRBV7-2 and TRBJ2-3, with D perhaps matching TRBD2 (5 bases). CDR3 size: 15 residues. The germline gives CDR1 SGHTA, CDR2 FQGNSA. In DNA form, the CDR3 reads TGTGCCAGCAGTTTAGCCGGGGTTGGCACAGATACGCAGTATTTT. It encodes CASSLAGVGTDTQYF.

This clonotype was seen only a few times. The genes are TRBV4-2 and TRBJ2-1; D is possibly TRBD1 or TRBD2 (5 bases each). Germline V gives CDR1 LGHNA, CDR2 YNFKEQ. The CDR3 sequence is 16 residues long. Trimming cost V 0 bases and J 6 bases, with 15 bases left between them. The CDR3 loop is CASSQDRDQLFNEQFF. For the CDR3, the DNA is TGTGCCAGCAGCCAAGACCGGGACCAGCTTTTCAATGAGCAGTTCTTC.

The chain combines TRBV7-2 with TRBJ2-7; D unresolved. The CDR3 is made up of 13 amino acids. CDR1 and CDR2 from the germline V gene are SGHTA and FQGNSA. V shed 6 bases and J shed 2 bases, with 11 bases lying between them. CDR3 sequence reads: CASRTGPTYEQYF. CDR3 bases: TGTGCCAGCAGGACCGGCCCTACCTACGAGCAGTACTTC. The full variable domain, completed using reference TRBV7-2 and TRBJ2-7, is GAGVSQSPSNKVTEKGKDVELRCDPISGHTALYWYRQSLGQGLEFLIYFQGNSAPDKSGLPSDRFSAERTGGSVSTLTIQRTQQEDSAVYLCASRTGPTYEQYFGPGTRLTVT.

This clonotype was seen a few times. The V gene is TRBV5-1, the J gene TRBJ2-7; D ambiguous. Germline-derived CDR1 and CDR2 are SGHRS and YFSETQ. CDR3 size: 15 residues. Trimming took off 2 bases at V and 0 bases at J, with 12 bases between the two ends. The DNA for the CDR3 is TGCGCCAGCAGCTTCGAGGCGCGGAGCTCCTACGAGCAGTACTTC. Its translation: CASSFEARSSYEQYF. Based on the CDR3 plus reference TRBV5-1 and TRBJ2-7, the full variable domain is KAGVTQTPRYLIKTRGQQVTLSCSPISGHRSVSWYQQTPGQGLQFLFEYFSETQRNKGNFPGRFSGRQFSNSRSEMNVSTLELGDSALYLCASSFEARSSYEQYFGPGTRLTVT.

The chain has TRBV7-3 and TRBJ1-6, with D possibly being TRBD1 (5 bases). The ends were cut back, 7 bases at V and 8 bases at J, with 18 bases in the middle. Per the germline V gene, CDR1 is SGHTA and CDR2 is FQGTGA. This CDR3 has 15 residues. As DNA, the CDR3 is TGTGCCAGCATCCCCCCGGGCTTAGGGGATTCACCCCTCCACTTT. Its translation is CASIPPGLGDSPLHF.

The CDR3 reads CASSLPGLAGGSYNEQFF. CDR3 nucleotides: TGCGCCAGCAGCCTGCCGGGACTAGCGGGGGGTTCCTACAATGAGCAGTTCTTC. This sequence joins TRBV5-1 and TRBJ2-1; 15 positions match TRBD2. The length of the CDR3 is 18 residues. The germline V gene has CDR1 SGHRS and CDR2 YFSETQ. V shed 4 bases and J 1 base; nucleotides not matched to a gene: 6.

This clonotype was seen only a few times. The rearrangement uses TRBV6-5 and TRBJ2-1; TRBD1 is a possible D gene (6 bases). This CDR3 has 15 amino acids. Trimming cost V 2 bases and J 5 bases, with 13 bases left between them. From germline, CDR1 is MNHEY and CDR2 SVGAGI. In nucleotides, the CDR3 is TGTGCCAGCAGTTACAAACAGGGTAGGAACAATGAGCAGTTCTTC. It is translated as CASSYKQGRNNEQFF.

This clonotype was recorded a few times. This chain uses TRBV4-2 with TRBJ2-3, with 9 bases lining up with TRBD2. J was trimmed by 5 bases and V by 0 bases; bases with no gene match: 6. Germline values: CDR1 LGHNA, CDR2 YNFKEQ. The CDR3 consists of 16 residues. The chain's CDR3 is CASSQEGGGAEDTQYF. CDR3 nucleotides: TGTGCCAGCAGCCAAGAGGGCGGGGGGGCCGAAGATACGCAGTATTTT.

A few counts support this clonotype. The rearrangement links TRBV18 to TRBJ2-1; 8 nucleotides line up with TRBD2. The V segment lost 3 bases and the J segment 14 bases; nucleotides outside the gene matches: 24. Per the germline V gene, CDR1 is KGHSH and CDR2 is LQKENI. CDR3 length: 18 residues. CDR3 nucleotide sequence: TGTGCCAGCTCACCGCCCACTCCGTTTAGCGGGGACGACGGGAGGGAGTTCTTC. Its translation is CASSPPTPFSGDDGREFF.

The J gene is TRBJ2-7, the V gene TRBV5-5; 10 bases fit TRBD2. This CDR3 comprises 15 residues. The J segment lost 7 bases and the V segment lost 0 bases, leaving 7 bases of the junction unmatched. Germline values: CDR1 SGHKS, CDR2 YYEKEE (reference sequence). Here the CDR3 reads CASSLVASGGGEQYF. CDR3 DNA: TGTGCCAGCAGCTTGGTGGCTAGCGGGGGAGGGGAGCAGTACTTC.

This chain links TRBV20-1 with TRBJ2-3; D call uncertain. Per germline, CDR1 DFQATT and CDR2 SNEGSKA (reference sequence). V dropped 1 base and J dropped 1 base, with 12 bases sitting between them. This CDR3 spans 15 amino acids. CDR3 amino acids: CSARGDSRGTDTQYF. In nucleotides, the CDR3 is TGCAGTGCTAGAGGTGACTCACGAGGCACAGATACGCAGTATTTT.